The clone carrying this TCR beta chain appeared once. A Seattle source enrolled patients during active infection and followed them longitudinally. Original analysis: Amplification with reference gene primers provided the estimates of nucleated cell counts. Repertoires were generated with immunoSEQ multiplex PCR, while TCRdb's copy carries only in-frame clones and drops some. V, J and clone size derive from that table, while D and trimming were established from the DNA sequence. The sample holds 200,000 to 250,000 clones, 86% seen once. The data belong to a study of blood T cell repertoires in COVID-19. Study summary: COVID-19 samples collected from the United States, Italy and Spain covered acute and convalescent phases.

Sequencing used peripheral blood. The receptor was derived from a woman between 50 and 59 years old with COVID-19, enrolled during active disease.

The chain's CDR3 is CASSLTTFTDTQYF. CDR3 DNA: TGTGCCAGCAGCTTAACGACTTTTACAGATACGCAGTATTTT. The chain recombines TRBV11-3 with TRBJ2-3; no clear D gene. Trimming took off 2 bases at V and 3 bases at J, with 9 bases between the two ends. This CDR3 has 14 residues. Germline lookup yields CDR1 SGHNT and CDR2 YENEEA.